A single sample is the source of the 13 T cell receptor beta chains below, sequenced in a study of T cell responses to AZD1222 COVID-19 vaccine. Some clones are missing from TCRdb's copy, which holds only in-frame ones; the method was immunoSEQ multiplex PCR. The table lists 150,000 to 200,000 clones, about 90% of them singletons, with around 1.3% in the top ten. Sequences were derived from peripheral blood, sampled on day 0 of AZD1222 vaccination. The source of these receptors is an adult in good health.

The V and J genes are TRBV4-1 and TRBJ1-2, with 11 nucleotides matching TRBD1. Trimming at V came to 1 base and at J to 2 bases, leaving 3 bases not matched to a gene. This CDR3 has 16 residues. CDR1 MGHRA and CDR2 YSYEKL come from the germline V gene. The CDR3 loop is CASSQGTGGYNYGYTF. The CDR3 DNA follows: TGCGCCAGCAGCCAAGGGACAGGGGGCTACAACTATGGCTACACCTTC.

V usage is TRBV30 and J usage is TRBJ1-2; D perhaps matches TRBD1 (5 bases). The length of the CDR3 is 13 residues. Trimming left V 6 bases short and J 4 bases short, with 15 bases between. Germline CDR1 is GTSNPN and CDR2 is SVGIG (reference sequence). Here the CDR3 DNA reads TGTGCCTGCGTGGGAACGGGGGTCTATGGCTACACCTTC. This gives the protein CACVGTGVYGYTF.

In its sample, this clone was seen a few times. The gene calls are TRBV20-1 and TRBJ1-5; D is uncertain. This CDR3 is built from 11 residues. Germline V gene data show CDR1 as DFQATT and CDR2 as SNEGSKA (reference sequence). Trimming took off 2 bases at V and 9 bases at J, with 8 bases between the two ends. CDR3 in DNA: TGCAGTGCTAGAAAGGGCGTGCCCCAGCATTTT. It translates to CSARKGVPQHF.

The chain joins TRBV7-2 to TRBJ1-1; D might be TRBD1 (6 bases). Germline V gives CDR1 SGHTA, CDR2 FQGNSA. V was shortened by 3 bases and J by 1 base, with 9 bases between the two germline ends. The CDR3 is made up of 14 amino acids. CDR3 DNA: TGTGCCAGCAGCTTCTGGACAGCGAACACTGAAGCTTTCTTT. Translated: CASSFWTANTEAFF.

This chain links TRBV7-9 with TRBJ2-1, with 11 bases aligning to TRBD2. The CDR3 length is 16 residues. J gave up 7 bases and V 2 bases, and 7 bases lay outside the gene matches. CDR1 and CDR2 from the germline V gene are SEHNR and FQNEAQ (reference sequence). The CDR3 spells CASSLPTSGGGNEQFF. The CDR3 bases are TGTGCCAGCAGCTTACCAACTAGCGGGGGTGGGAATGAGCAGTTCTTC.

The rearrangement uses TRBV20-1 and TRBJ2-6, with D perhaps assigned TRBD1 or TRBD2 (5 bases each). With 3 bases removed from V and 0 bases from J, the gap between germline ends came to 18 bases. The CDR3 runs to 18 residues. Germline CDR1 reads DFQATT; CDR2 reads SNEGSKA (reference sequence). The CDR3 spells CSASPPSGTHSGANVLTF. The CDR3 DNA sequence: TGCAGTGCTAGTCCCCCGTCCGGGACCCACTCTGGGGCCAACGTCCTGACTTTC.

CDR3 sequence reads: CASSQRDRAMYSPLHF. The CDR3 DNA follows: TGTGCCAGCAGCCAACGGGACAGGGCTATGTATTCACCCCTCCACTTT. The chain recombines TRBV3-1 (or the pseudogene TRBV3-2) with TRBJ1-6, with 9 bases identical to TRBD1. The CDR3 length is 16 residues. Germline V gene data show CDR1 as LGHDT and CDR2 as YNNKEL (reference sequence). The V gene end was trimmed by 2 bases and the J gene end by 8 bases; junction bases not matched to a gene: 7.

In nucleotides, the CDR3 is TGTGCCAGCAGCCAAGAAGGGAACAGGGGGCTCGGCAATGAGCAGTTCTTC. Protein sequence: CASSQEGNRGLGNEQFF. The chain has TRBV3-1 (or the pseudogene TRBV3-2) and TRBJ2-1; TRBD1 aligns across 9 bases. V lost 0 bases, J lost 6 bases, and 9 bases stayed unmatched. The germline CDR1 and CDR2 sequences are LGHDT and YNNKEL (reference sequence). The CDR3 extends over 17 amino acids.

The rearrangement uses TRBV5-8 and TRBJ1-2, with 7 positions matching TRBD1. Germline CDR1 reads SGHTS; CDR2 reads YDEGEE. Trimming cost V 4 bases and J 4 bases; bases outside gene matches: 7. This CDR3 spans 14 amino acids. The CDR3 spells CASSGRDSPYGYTF. DNA for the CDR3: TGTGCCAGCAGCGGGCGGGACAGTCCCTATGGCTACACCTTC.

This chain uses TRBV6-5 with TRBJ2-3; D perhaps matches TRBD2 (7 bases). CDR3 length: 15 amino acids. Trimming left V 3 bases short and J 3 bases short, with 13 bases between. Germline values: CDR1 MNHEY, CDR2 SVGAGI. CDR3 amino acids: CASSYGGGRTDTQYF. DNA for the CDR3: TGTGCCAGCAGTTATGGGGGGGGCCGTACAGATACGCAGTATTTT.

CDR3 sequence (DNA): TGTGCCAGCAGCTTAGGTGGTGGGGCTTTCTTT. Its protein is CASSLGGGAFF. This chain connects TRBV11-2 to TRBJ1-1; D is unresolved. Germline CDR1 reads SGHAT; CDR2 reads FQNNGV. V was pared by 1 base and J by 11 bases, with 8 bases between. This CDR3 is built from 11 residues.

The chain couples TRBV3-1 (or the pseudogene TRBV3-2) to TRBJ2-3, with 7 bases aligning to TRBD1. The germline gives CDR1 LGHDT, CDR2 YNNKEL (reference sequence). This CDR3 region has 17 residues. V shed 4 bases, J shed 1 base, and the junction held 11 bases outside the gene matches. CDR3 sequence (DNA): TGTGCCAGCAGCCCCCGAGGGGGCGGCAGTGGCACAGATACGCAGTATTTT. Protein: CASSPRGGGSGTDTQYF.

V usage is TRBV30 and J usage is TRBJ2-1; possible D gene TRBD2, 6 bases. Germline-derived CDR1 and CDR2 are GTSNPN and SVGIG (reference sequence). The CDR3 covers 21 residues. The V end lost 1 base, the J end lost 0 bases, and 28 bases lay between the germline ends. CDR3 sequence (DNA): TGTGCCTGGAGTGGGGGACTGGGACTCACCCCGTTAGAGAGCTCCTACAATGAGCAGTTCTTC. This translates into CAWSGGLGLTPLESSYNEQFF.